The 2 T cell receptor beta chains below all came from one sample that was sequenced in a study of radiation and T cells in renal cell carcinoma. The sample's time point: baseline pretreatment blood. Treatment here: 15 Gy SBRT to primary tumor, nephrectomy 4 weeks later. This table comes from immunoSEQ multiplex PCR, and its TCRdb copy is limited to in-frame clones, with some not included. The sample has 90,000 to 100,000 clones, 86% seen once. The starting material was blood, obtained from a patient whose treatment included radiotherapy and nephrectomy. The receptors here all came from a man aged 50 to 59 with renal cell carcinoma.

This chain uses TRBV10-1 with TRBJ2-2; TRBD1 matches at 10 bases. The V gene end was trimmed by 3 bases and the J gene end by 2 bases; junction bases not matched to a gene: 3. CDR1 WNHNN and CDR2 SYGVQD come from the germline V gene (reference sequence). The CDR3 covers 16 residues. The DNA of the CDR3 is TGCGCCAGCAGTGACAGGGACAGGGGAAACACCGGGGAGCTGTTTTTT. This translates into CASSDRDRGNTGELFF.

The V gene is TRBV2, the J gene TRBJ2-6; no clear D. CDR1 is SNHLY and CDR2 is FYNNEI in the germline V gene. The CDR3 is made up of 15 amino acids. Trimming stripped 8 bases from V and 0 bases from J, with 11 bases between. The DNA for the CDR3 is TGTGCCAGCTCTTCCCCATCCTCTGGGGCCAACGTCCTGACTTTC. It encodes CASSSPSSGANVLTF.